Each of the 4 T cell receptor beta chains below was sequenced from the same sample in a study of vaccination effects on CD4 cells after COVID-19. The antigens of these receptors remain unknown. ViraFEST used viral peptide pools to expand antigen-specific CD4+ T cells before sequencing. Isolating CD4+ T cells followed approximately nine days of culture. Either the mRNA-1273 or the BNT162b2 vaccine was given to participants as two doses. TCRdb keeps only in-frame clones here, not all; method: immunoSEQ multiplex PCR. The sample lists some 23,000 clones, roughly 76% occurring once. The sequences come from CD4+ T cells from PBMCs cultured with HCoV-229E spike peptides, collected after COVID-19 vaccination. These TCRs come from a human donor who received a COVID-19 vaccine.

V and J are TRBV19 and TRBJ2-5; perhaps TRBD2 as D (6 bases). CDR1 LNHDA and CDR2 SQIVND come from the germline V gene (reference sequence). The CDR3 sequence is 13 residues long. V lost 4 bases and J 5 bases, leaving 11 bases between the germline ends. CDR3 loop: CASSTGGRETQYF. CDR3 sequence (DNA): TGTGCCAGTAGTACCGGAGGGCGCGAGACCCAGTACTTC.

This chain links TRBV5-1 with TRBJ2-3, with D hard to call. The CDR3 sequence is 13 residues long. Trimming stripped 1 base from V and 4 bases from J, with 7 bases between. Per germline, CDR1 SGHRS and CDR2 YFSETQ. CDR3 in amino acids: CASSLRASDTQYF. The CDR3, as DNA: TGCGCCAGCAGCTTGCGAGCCTCAGATACGCAGTATTTT.

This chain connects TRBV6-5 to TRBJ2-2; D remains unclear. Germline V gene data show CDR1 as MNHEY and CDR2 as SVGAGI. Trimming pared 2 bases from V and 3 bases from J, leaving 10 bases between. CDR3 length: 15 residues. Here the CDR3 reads CASSYADTYTGELFF. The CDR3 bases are TGTGCCAGCAGTTACGCGGATACGTACACCGGGGAGCTGTTTTTT.

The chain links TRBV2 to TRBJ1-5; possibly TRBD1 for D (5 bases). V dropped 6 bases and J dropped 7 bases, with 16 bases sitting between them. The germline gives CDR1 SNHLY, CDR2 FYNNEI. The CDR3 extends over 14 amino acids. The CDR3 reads CASRTGTGSQPQHF. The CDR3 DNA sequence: TGTGCCAGCAGAACCGGGACCGGGAGCCAGCCCCAGCATTTT.